The clone carrying this TCR beta chain has a handful of counts. The target antigen is unknown. This sample was taken from a study of shared clonotypes between healthy human individuals. Study-level results: Sequencing depth was expected to influence donor clonotype sharing.

Clones were sequenced by immunoSEQ multiplex PCR, and TCRdb holds only the in-frame ones, with some missing. The table records roughly 640,000 clones, less than 98% of them present only once. Sequenced: naive CD4+ T cells sorted from blood. Stated subset: CD45RA+ positively selected. This sequence was found in a woman aged 25-40 years in good health.

The CDR3: CASSRQTSYEQYF. Here the CDR3 DNA reads TGTGCCAGTAGTCGACAGACGTCCTACGAGCAGTACTTC. The J gene is TRBJ2-7, the V gene TRBV19, with TRBD1 as a possible D gene (5 bases). V was shortened by 5 bases and J by 1 base, with 9 bases between the two germline ends. CDR1 is LNHDA, CDR2 SQIVND, per germline (reference sequence). The CDR3 totals 13 residues.